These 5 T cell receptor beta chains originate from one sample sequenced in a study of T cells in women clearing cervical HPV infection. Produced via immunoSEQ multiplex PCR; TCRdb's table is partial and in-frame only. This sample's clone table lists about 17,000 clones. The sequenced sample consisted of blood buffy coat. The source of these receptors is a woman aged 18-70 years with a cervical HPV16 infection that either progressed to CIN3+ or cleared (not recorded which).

CDR3 DNA, as far as it was read: TGTGCCAGCAGCCCACTAGTGGACACTGAA. As protein: CASSPLVDTE. The whole CDR3 is CASSPLVDTEAFF. V and J are TRBV5-4 and TRBJ1-1; D gene ambiguous. The CDR3 end falls 3 residues outside the read, so it is completed with the germline J gene. V was pared by 4 bases and J by 3 bases, with 10 bases between. The germline gives CDR1 SGHNT, CDR2 YYREEE (reference sequence). The CDR3 contains 13 residues.

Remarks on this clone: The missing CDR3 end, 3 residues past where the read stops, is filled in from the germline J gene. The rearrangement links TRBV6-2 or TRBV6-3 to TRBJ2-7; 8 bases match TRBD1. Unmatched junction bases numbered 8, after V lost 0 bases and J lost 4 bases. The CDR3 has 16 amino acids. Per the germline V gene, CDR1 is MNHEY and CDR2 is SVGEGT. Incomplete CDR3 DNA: TGTGCCAGCAGTTACTCGAGACAGGGGACTTTTTACGAG. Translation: CASSYSRQGTFYE. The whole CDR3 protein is CASSYSRQGTFYEQYF.

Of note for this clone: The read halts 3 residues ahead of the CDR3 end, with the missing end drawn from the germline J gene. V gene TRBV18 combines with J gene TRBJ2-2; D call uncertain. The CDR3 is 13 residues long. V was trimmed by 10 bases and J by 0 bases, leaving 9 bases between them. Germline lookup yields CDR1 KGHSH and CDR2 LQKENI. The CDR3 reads CANLQANTGELFF. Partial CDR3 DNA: TGTGCCAATCTTCAGGCGAACACCGGGGAG.

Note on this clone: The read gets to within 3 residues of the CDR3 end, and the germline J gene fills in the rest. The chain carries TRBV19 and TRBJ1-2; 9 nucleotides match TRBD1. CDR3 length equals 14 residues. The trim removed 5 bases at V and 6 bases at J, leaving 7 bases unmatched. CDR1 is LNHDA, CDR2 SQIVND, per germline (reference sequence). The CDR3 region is CASSSGQGFDGYTF. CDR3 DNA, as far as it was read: TGTGCCAGTAGTTCAGGACAGGGGTTCGATGGC.

Incomplete CDR3 DNA: TGCGCCAGCAGTGCGGCCAGGGGCTCCTACGAG. This sequence encodes CASSAARGSYE. The whole CDR3 region reads CASSAARGSYEQYF. The chain uses TRBV10-2 and TRBJ2-7; maybe TRBD1 (6 bases). Read sequence stops 3 residues before the CDR3 end, and the germline J gene provides the missing end. This CDR3 contains 14 residues. Germline V CDR1 and CDR2: WSHSY, SAAADI. The V gene lost 4 bases and the J gene lost 0 bases, with 10 bases spanning the gap.